The count of the clone carrying this T cell receptor beta chain is one. This sample is part of a study of blood T cell repertoires in COVID-19. Study at large: Material from acute and convalescent COVID-19 was sourced from the United States, Italy and Spain. T cells, B-cell-depleted T cells, or PBMCs provided the cDNA or gDNA that served as material.

Per the authors' pipeline: How many nucleated cells were present was estimated from reference gene primer amplification. Using immunoSEQ multiplex PCR, the repertoire was profiled, and TCRdb retains in-frame clones only, with some absent. From that table come the V and J calls and clone size; the DNA was used to work out D and trimming. There are approximately 55,000 clones in the sample; roughly nine tenths occur only once, and about 6% lies in the top ten. Germline V CDR1 and CDR2: LNHDA, SQIVND (reference sequence). The germline V and J ends were trimmed by 7 bases and 3 bases, with 19 bases remaining between them. CDR3 length equals 16 residues.

This rearrangement joins TRBV19 to TRBJ1-3, with D maybe TRBD1 (6 bases). This receptor was taken from a man in his forties or fifties with acute or convalescent COVID-19. The sample taken for sequencing was peripheral blood. In nucleotides, the CDR3 is TGTGCCAGTACCAATTCCGGGACACTGGATGGAAACACCATATATTTT. This codes for CASTNSGTLDGNTIYF.